This T cell receptor beta chain appears in the sequencing data of a study of cytomegalovirus exposure and HLA in healthy donors. Study summary: Approximately 85 million unique TCRs from HLA-typed donors made up an early data release.

The PCR used 60 Vbeta and 13 Jbeta primers. Assay used: immunoSEQ multiplex PCR; TCRdb lists only in-frame clones, some missing. The sample data list 200,000 to 250,000 clones. V was trimmed by 4 bases and J by 6 bases, leaving 6 bases between them. The CDR3 totals 12 residues. Germline V gene data show CDR1 as SNHLY and CDR2 as FYNNEI. The origin of this receptor is a girl aged 2 to 9 in good health and CMV-seropositive. Material for sequencing was PBMCs. The V and J genes are TRBV2 and TRBJ2-2; D gene ambiguous. This CDR3 is CASSVVAGELFF. Written as DNA, the CDR3 is TGTGCCAGCAGTGTAGTAGCCGGGGAGCTGTTTTTT.